What follows are 15 T cell receptor beta chains derived from one specimen sequenced in a study of T cell responses to AZD1222 COVID-19 vaccine. This table comes from immunoSEQ multiplex PCR, and its TCRdb copy is limited to in-frame clones, with some not included. This sample has 100,000 to 150,000 clones; 89% occur once, and the top ten carry about 4.5%. This material consisted of peripheral blood, taken on day 0 of AZD1222 vaccination. These receptors all come from an adult in good health.

This rearrangement joins TRBV5-4 to TRBJ1-6; D ambiguous. V lost 0 bases to trimming and J lost 0 bases, with 7 bases between them. The CDR3 sequence is 16 residues long. CDR1 is SGHNT, CDR2 YYREEE, per germline (reference sequence). Here the CDR3 reads CASSLGHSSYNSPLHF. The CDR3 DNA sequence: TGTGCCAGCAGCTTGGGTCATAGCTCCTATAATTCACCCCTCCACTTT.

V usage is TRBV7-2 and J usage is TRBJ1-1, with D perhaps TRBD1 (6 bases). The germline CDR1 and CDR2 sequences are SGHTA and FQGNSA. The CDR3 spans 14 residues. The V gene lost 6 bases and the J gene lost 1 base, with 12 bases spanning the gap. The CDR3 DNA follows: TGTGCCAGCAGGCCCGGACAGACGAACACTGAAGCTTTCTTT. As protein: CASRPGQTNTEAFF. Full variable domain (rest looked up from reference TRBV7-2 and TRBJ1-1): GAGVSQSPSNKVTEKGKDVELRCDPISGHTALYWYRQSLGQGLEFLIYFQGNSAPDKSGLPSDRFSAERTGGSVSTLTIQRTQQEDSAVYLCASRPGQTNTEAFFGQGTRLTVV.

The chain has TRBV30 and TRBJ2-1, with a possible D match to TRBD2 (6 bases). V was shortened by 0 bases and J by 9 bases, with 9 bases between the two germline ends. This CDR3 comprises 12 residues. Germline-derived CDR1 and CDR2 are GTSNPN and SVGIG (reference sequence). The CDR3 sequence is CAWSVRGIEQFF. The CDR3 DNA sequence: TGTGCCTGGAGTGTACGCGGGATTGAGCAGTTCTTC.

This clone was seen once. The chain combines TRBV6-1 with TRBJ1-2, with D unresolved. CDR1 is MNHNS and CDR2 is SASEGT in the germline V gene. V was trimmed by 1 base and J by 4 bases, leaving 10 bases between them. The CDR3 runs to 14 residues. The CDR3 DNA reads TGTGCCAGCAGTGAAGGCGAGCCCCGCTATGGCTACACCTTC. It yields the protein CASSEGEPRYGYTF.

This rearrangement joins TRBV7-7 to TRBJ2-3; tentative D call: TRBD1 (6 bases). The V end was cut by 5 bases, the J end by 1 base, with 10 bases between. CDR1 and CDR2 (germline): SSHAT, FNYEAQ (reference sequence). This CDR3 region has 14 residues. Here the CDR3 reads CASSTGPGTDTQYF. The CDR3 DNA is TGTGCCAGCAGCACAGGGCCTGGCACAGATACGCAGTATTTT.

The genes are TRBV7-8 and TRBJ2-3; maybe TRBD1 (6 bases). Looked up from germline, CDR1 is SGHVS and CDR2 is FQNEAQ. V was trimmed by 7 bases and J by 4 bases, leaving 18 bases between them. The CDR3 sequence is 15 residues long. CDR3 residues: CASTQGWTPADTQYF. DNA of the CDR3: TGTGCCAGCACTCAGGGGTGGACCCCGGCAGATACGCAGTATTTT. Variable domain in full (rest from reference TRBV7-8 and TRBJ2-3): GAGVSQSPRYKVAKRGQDVALRCDPISGHVSLFWYQQALGQGPEFLTYFQNEAQLDKSGLPSDRFFAERPEGSVSTLKIQRTQQEDSAVYLCASTQGWTPADTQYFGPGTRLTVL.

V usage is TRBV7-7 and J usage is TRBJ2-3; 7 nucleotides agree with TRBD1. J gave up 1 base and V 5 bases, and 6 bases lay outside the gene matches. Germline V lookup: CDR1 SSHAT, CDR2 FNYEAQ (reference sequence). The length of the CDR3 is 15 residues. CDR3 DNA: TGTGCCAGCAGCCCCTCGACAGGGCGCACAGATACGCAGTATTTT. Translation gives CASSPSTGRTDTQYF.

The chain has TRBV14 and TRBJ1-4; D possibly corresponds to TRBD1 (5 bases). The V gene lost 5 bases and the J gene lost 5 bases, with 15 bases spanning the gap. Germline CDR1 is SGHDN and CDR2 is FVKESK. The CDR3 loop spans 15 amino acids. The CDR3 sequence is CASSFGRGGNEKLFF. The CDR3 DNA sequence: TGTGCCAGCAGCTTCGGTAGGGGCGGCAATGAAAAACTGTTTTTT.

The chain links TRBV7-2 to TRBJ1-3, with 9 bases lining up with TRBD1. CDR1 SGHTA and CDR2 FQGNSA come from the germline V gene. Trimming removed 5 bases from V and 6 bases from J; junction bases left unmatched: 11. The CDR3 spans 16 residues. The CDR3, as DNA: TGTGCCAGCAGCCCTGGACAGGGGATGGGGGAAAACACCATATATTTT. Translated: CASSPGQGMGENTIYF.

This sequence joins TRBV5-1 and TRBJ2-2, with 7 bases lining up with TRBD2. Germline CDR1 and CDR2: SGHRS and YFSETQ. Trimming took 0 bases from V and 6 from J; bases not matched to a gene: 2. The CDR3 covers 14 residues. Here the CDR3 reads CASSLAAGAGELFF. Here the CDR3 DNA reads TGCGCCAGCAGCTTGGCCGCGGGGGCCGGGGAGCTGTTTTTT.

The CDR3 DNA sequence: TGTGCCAGCAGTTGGACGGGGAATTCACCCCTCCACTTT. The encoded protein is CASSWTGNSPLHF. This chain links TRBV12-3 or TRBV12-4 with TRBJ1-6; D is unresolved. The CDR3 runs to 13 residues. V was cut by 4 bases and J by 7 bases, with 8 bases left in between.

The chain's CDR3 is CASSGGGGAATGELFF. CDR3 bases: TGCGCCAGCAGCGGAGGGGGCGGGGCTGCCACCGGGGAGCTGTTTTTT. V and J are TRBV5-1 and TRBJ2-2; a weak D match, TRBD1 (7 bases). Looked up from germline, CDR1 is SGHRS and CDR2 is YFSETQ. V dropped 4 bases and J dropped 4 bases, with 17 bases sitting between them. This CDR3 is 16 amino acids long.

The chain has TRBV30 and TRBJ1-4; D is unclear. This CDR3 contains 13 residues. Per the germline V gene, CDR1 is GTSNPN and CDR2 is SVGIG (reference sequence). The V gene lost 4 bases and the J gene lost 0 bases, with 6 bases spanning the gap. The CDR3 nucleotides read TGTGCCTGGACCTGGACAACTAATGAAAAACTGTTTTTT. Amino acids: CAWTWTTNEKLFF.

The gene calls are TRBV2 and TRBJ1-5; D possibly corresponds to TRBD1 (5 bases). V shed 3 bases and J shed 9 bases, with 9 bases lying between them. The CDR3 consists of 12 residues. Germline V gene lookup returns CDR1 SNHLY and CDR2 FYNNEI. The CDR3 loop reads CASSETGAPQHF. The CDR3 coding sequence is TGTGCCAGCAGTGAGACCGGGGCGCCCCAGCATTTT.

V is TRBV10-3 and J is TRBJ1-2; a possible D gene is TRBD1 (5 bases). The CDR3 consists of 14 residues. V was trimmed by 0 bases and J by 7 bases, leaving 12 bases between them. The germline V gene has CDR1 ENHRY and CDR2 SYGVKD. CDR3 coding DNA: TGTGCCATCAGTGAGTCGGGGGTATCTGGTGGCTACACCTTC. As protein: CAISESGVSGGYTF.